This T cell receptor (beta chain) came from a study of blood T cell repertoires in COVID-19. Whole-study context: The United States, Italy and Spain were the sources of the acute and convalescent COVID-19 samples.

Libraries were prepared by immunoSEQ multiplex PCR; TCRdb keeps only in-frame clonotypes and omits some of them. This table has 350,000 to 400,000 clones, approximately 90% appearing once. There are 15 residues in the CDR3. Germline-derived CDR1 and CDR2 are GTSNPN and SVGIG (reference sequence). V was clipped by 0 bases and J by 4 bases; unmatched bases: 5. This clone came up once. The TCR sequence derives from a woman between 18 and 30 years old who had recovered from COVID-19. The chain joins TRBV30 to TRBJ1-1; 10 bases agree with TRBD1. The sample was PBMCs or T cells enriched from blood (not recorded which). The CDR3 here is CAWSVQDRGFTEAFF. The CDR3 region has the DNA TGTGCCTGGAGTGTACAGGACAGGGGGTTCACTGAAGCTTTCTTT.